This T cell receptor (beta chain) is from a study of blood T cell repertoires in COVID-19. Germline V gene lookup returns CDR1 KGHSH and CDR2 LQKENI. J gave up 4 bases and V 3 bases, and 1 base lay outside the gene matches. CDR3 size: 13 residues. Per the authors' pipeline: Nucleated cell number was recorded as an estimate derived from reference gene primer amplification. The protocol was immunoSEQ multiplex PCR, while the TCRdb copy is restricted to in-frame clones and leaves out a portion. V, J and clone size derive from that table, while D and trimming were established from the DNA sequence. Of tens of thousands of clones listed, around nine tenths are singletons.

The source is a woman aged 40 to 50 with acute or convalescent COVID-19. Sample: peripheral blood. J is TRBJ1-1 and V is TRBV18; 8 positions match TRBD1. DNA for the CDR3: TGTGCCAGCTCACCCGGGACAGGCACTGAAGCTTTCTTT. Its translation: CASSPGTGTEAFF.